This T cell receptor beta chain is drawn from a study of shared clonotypes between healthy human individuals. Unsorted PBMC replicate PCRs drew on around 300 ng DNA, representing 25,000 to 30,000 T cell genomes. TCRdb keeps only in-frame clones here, not all; method: immunoSEQ multiplex PCR. The sample carries roughly 500,000 clones, less than 85% recorded once. The CDR3 contains 12 residues. Trimming cost V 5 bases and J 4 bases, with 9 bases left between them. The V gene's germline CDR1 is MDHEN and CDR2 SYDVKM. The TCR comes from a woman in her 40s in good health. Some clones in this sample may be carry-over from other donors' samples. The sequenced material came from PBMCs. This chain links TRBV28 with TRBJ2-7, with D unclear. CDR3 in DNA: TGTGCCAGCAGTCGAACACAATACGAGCAGTACTTC. Its protein product is CASSRTQYEQYF.